This TCR beta chain was captured in a study of blood T cell repertoires in COVID-19 (TCRdb year 2020). Background on the whole study: Samples covering the acute and convalescent phases of COVID-19 were provided by collaborators in the United States, Italy and Spain. The material from the prospective study consisted of cDNA or gDNA derived from T cells, B-cell-depleted T cells, or PBMCs. Subjects who had been exposed to COVID-19, were actively infected with it, or had recovered from it provided the deeply sampled blood TCRbeta repertoires that made up the dataset. The repertoires were released in a freely available public database intended as a resource for research on the immune response to SARS-CoV-2. Samples were obtained from the ongoing ImmuneRACE study (first 160 participants) and from some 1,300 subjects provided by 6 global collaborators. The sample metadata nearly always contained a de-identified subject ID, COVID-19 status, age in years and sex. Where available, HLA class I and class II types were obtained from metadata supplied by the sample provider rather than from assay-based typing.

Of note for this clone: The specificity of this receptor is unknown. Base quality data are lacking; no much larger clone is found one base away.

TCRbeta CDR3 regions were amplified from genomic DNA by means of the immunoSEQ Assay, a bias-controlled multiplex PCR. The paper's processing steps were these. The number of nucleated cells in each sample was estimated by amplification of reference gene primers within the assay. Sequence reads were collapsed and filtered to measure the absolute abundance of every unique TCRbeta CDR3 rearrangement. For each sample, productive Simpson clonality was calculated as the square root of Simpson's diversity index over productive rearrangements. TCRdb provides this immuneACCESS table in a form limited to in-frame rearrangements. Some clones are lacking; in checked studies, under half of them reflect an unresolved V gene, and why the rest are absent is not known. For V, J and clone size, that table is used; D and trimming come from the DNA. The sample table records a few hundred thousand clones; 84% of these occur just once. Over 9.5% of the sample is in the top ten clones.

Deletion took 4 bases off V and 0 bases off J, with a span of 6 bases between the germline ends. From a lookup of the germline V gene (reference sequence), CDR1 and CDR2 are SEHNR and FQNEAQ. Reading from cysteine to phenylalanine, the CDR3 counts 13 amino acids. Solely the CDR3 DNA is kept, with 39 bases framed from the first base. Overall study outcomes, separate from this receptor: The quantity of clinical and demographic metadata differed by source and by participant and was supplied without curation.

One collaborating source in Seattle enrolled patients while the patients were actively infected and followed the patients over time throughout the course of disease. Each collaborating institution followed its own protocols to collect whole blood in K2EDTA tubes. For TCRbeta analysis, collaborators shipped samples as frozen whole blood, isolated PBMCs, or DNA extracted from either of those sample types. The clonotype originates from a woman aged 80 or older with COVID-19, enrolled during active disease. Source material: peripheral blood. The chain is encoded by TRBV7-9 joined to TRBJ1-2, with the D gene not confidently named. The CDR3 region reads CASSSGANYGYTF. The nucleotides are TGTGCCAGCAGCTCCGGGGCTAACTATGGCTACACCTTC.